The 15 T cell receptor beta chains in this list originate from one sample, sequenced in a study of CD8 T cells in ankylosing spondylitis. TCRdb independently ran MiXCR on the 5' RACE reads; one entry per CDR3 protein. Among a few hundred thousand distinct CDR3 sequences listed, over 9.5% were seen once. The sequenced material came from blood, either unsorted or a sorted T cell fraction (not recorded which). The receptors shown here come from a male donor with ankylosing spondylitis or in good health (not recorded which).

V gene TRBV3-1 combines with J gene TRBJ2-5; 13 nucleotides line up with TRBD2. Germline values: CDR1 LGHDT, CDR2 YNNKEL (reference sequence). V lost 4 bases and J lost 4; bases outside the gene matches: 6. The CDR3 loop spans 16 amino acids. CDR3 amino acids: CASSPQLAGGPETQYF. The CDR3 DNA is TGTGCCAGCAGCCCACAACTAGCGGGGGGGCCAGAGACCCAGTACTTC.

The gene calls are TRBV2 and TRBJ2-1; 8 nucleotides match TRBD2. After removal of 1 base from V and 5 bases from J, the junction contained 4 bases not matched to a gene. Looked up from germline, CDR1 is SNHLY and CDR2 is FYNNEI. The CDR3 is 15 residues long. CDR3 sequence: CASSEVGGAHNEQFF. CDR3 nucleotide sequence: TGTGCCAGCAGTGAAGTCGGGGGGGCCCACAATGAGCAGTTCTTC. The entire variable domain, with the rest obtained from reference TRBV2 and TRBJ2-1, is as follows: EPEVTQTPSHQVTQMGQEVILRCVPISNHLYFYWYRQILGQKVEFLVSFYNNEISEKSEIFDDQFSVERPDGSNFTLKIRSTKLEDSAMYFCASSEVGGAHNEQFFGPGTRLTVL.

The table lists this clonotype with many counts. This sequence joins TRBV5-6 and TRBJ1-2, with 8 positions matching TRBD1. With V trimmed by 3 bases and J by 4 bases, 8 bases remained unmatched. This CDR3 region has 15 residues. From germline, CDR1 is SGHDT and CDR2 YYEEEE. In DNA form, the CDR3 reads TGTGCCAGCAGCTCCGACAGGGGAGTCGGCTATGGCTACACCTTC. Protein: CASSSDRGVGYGYTF.

This clonotype was seen a handful of times. This chain connects TRBV7-3 to TRBJ1-2; D might be TRBD1 (6 bases). The V and J ends lost 6 bases and 2 bases respectively, with 16 bases between them. The CDR3 runs 15 residues. Germline V gene data show CDR1 as SGHTA and CDR2 as FQGTGA. The CDR3 loop is CASSPGGRGNYGYTF. In nucleotides, the CDR3 is TGTGCCAGCAGTCCGGGGGGGAGGGGGAACTATGGCTACACCTTC.

The CDR3 is CSVGQSGANVLTF. The CDR3 bases are TGCAGCGTTGGACAGTCTGGGGCCAACGTCCTGACTTTC. This rearrangement joins TRBV29-1 to TRBJ2-6; possibly TRBD1 for D (5 bases). This CDR3 has 13 amino acids. Germline values: CDR1 SQVTM, CDR2 ANQGSEA. Trimming stripped 4 bases from V and 1 base from J, with 5 bases between.

Comment on this clonotype: This CDR3 fails to terminate in the conserved phenylalanine or tryptophan, so it likely reflects a read error. The CDR3 DNA sequence: TGTGCCAGCAGCTTGATCAGGGGGTCCGGGGAGCTGTTTTGT. Protein product: CASSLIRGSGELFC. V gene TRBV11-2 combines with J gene TRBJ2-2; 7 nucleotides agree with TRBD1. CDR3 length equals 14 residues. The V gene's germline CDR1 is SGHAT and CDR2 FQNNGV. Unmatched junction bases numbered 4, after V lost 3 bases and J lost 6 bases.

This clonotype showed up just a few times. Here the CDR3 reads CASSPRGPNEKLFF. The CDR3 nucleotides read TGTGCCAGCAGTCCCAGGGGACCCAATGAAAAACTGTTTTTT. The chain recombines TRBV28 with TRBJ1-4; tentatively, D is TRBD1 (6 bases). V lost 5 bases to trimming and J lost 5 bases, with 12 bases between them. The CDR3 sequence is 14 residues long. The germline V gene encodes CDR1 MDHEN and CDR2 SYDVKM. Full variable domain (remainder filled in from reference TRBV28 and TRBJ1-4): DVKVTQSSRYLVKRTGEKVFLECVQDMDHENMFWYRQDPGLGLRLIYFSYDVKMKEKGDIPEGYSVSREKKERFSLILESASTNQTSMYLCASSPRGPNEKLFFGSGTQLSVL.

This clonotype was recorded at least ten times. The rearrangement uses TRBV2 and TRBJ1-5; possibly TRBD1 for D (5 bases). This CDR3 region has 13 residues. Germline V gives CDR1 SNHLY, CDR2 FYNNEI. Trimming took 6 bases from V and 6 from J, leaving 12 bases between them. CDR3 sequence reads: CASRGTLTQPQHF. CDR3 in DNA: TGTGCCAGCAGGGGGACCTTGACTCAGCCCCAGCATTTT.

The sample holds many counts of this clonotype. This sequence joins TRBV28 and TRBJ2-3; possible D gene TRBD2, 6 bases. This CDR3 region has 13 residues. V lost 5 bases to trimming and J lost 3 bases, with 9 bases between them. Germline V gene lookup returns CDR1 MDHEN and CDR2 SYDVKM. This chain's CDR3 is CASSVAATDTQYF. The DNA for the CDR3 is TGTGCCAGCAGTGTAGCGGCTACAGATACGCAGTATTTT.

This clonotype was counted a few times. The V call is TRBV12-3 or TRBV12-4, the J call TRBJ2-1; D perhaps matches TRBD2 (5 bases). This CDR3 contains 15 residues. Deletions cut 6 bases from V and 0 bases from J, with 12 bases between. The DNA of the CDR3 is TGTGCCAGCAGCCGGGAAGGGAGCTCCTACAATGAGCAGTTCTTC. It encodes CASSREGSSYNEQFF.

Ten or more counts support this clonotype. The chain employs TRBV5-6 and TRBJ2-3; 12 nucleotides agree with TRBD2. The CDR3 contains 20 residues. Per the germline V gene, CDR1 is SGHDT and CDR2 is YYEEEE. V lost 0 bases to trimming and J lost 3 bases; unmatched junction nucleotides: 14. CDR3 coding DNA: TGTGCCAGCAGCTTGGTTTCGTCTAGCGGGGGGGGCGGTAGGACAGATACGCAGTATTTT. Translation: CASSLVSSSGGGGRTDTQYF.

This clonotype was seen at least ten times. The chain combines TRBV20-1 with TRBJ2-5, with 10 nucleotides matching TRBD2. Germline V gene sequence: CDR1 DFQATT, CDR2 SNEGSKA (reference sequence). The J segment lost 5 bases and the V segment lost 4 bases, leaving 7 bases of the junction unmatched. This CDR3 is 14 amino acids long. Here the CDR3 DNA reads TGCAGTGCTATTCCTAGCGGGGGCCCCGAGACCCAGTACTTC. It is translated as CSAIPSGGPETQYF.

This clonotype showed up just a few times. The rearrangement uses TRBV3-1 and TRBJ2-5; TRBD2 agrees at 11 bases. Germline trimming cut 2 bases from V and 3 bases from J; bases unmatched to any gene: 2. The germline gives CDR1 LGHDT, CDR2 YNNKEL (reference sequence). The CDR3 loop spans 15 amino acids. This CDR3 reads CASSQLGLAEETQYF. CDR3 DNA sequence: TGTGCCAGCAGCCAATTGGGACTAGCGGAAGAGACCCAGTACTTC.

In its sample, this clonotype was seen a few times. V is TRBV7-2 and J is TRBJ2-7; D is perhaps TRBD1 (7 bases). Trimming shortened V by 5 bases and J by 3 bases, and 14 bases separated the two germline ends. Germline CDR1 is SGHTA and CDR2 is FQGNSA. The CDR3 is made up of 14 amino acids. The CDR3 sequence: CASSGGGAGYEQYF. The DNA of the CDR3 is TGTGCCAGCAGCGGAGGGGGCGCAGGCTACGAGCAGTACTTC. The full variable domain, rest sourced from reference TRBV7-2 and TRBJ2-7, is GAGVSQSPSNKVTEKGKDVELRCDPISGHTALYWYRQSLGQGLEFLIYFQGNSAPDKSGLPSDRFSAERTGGSVSTLTIQRTQQEDSAVYLCASSGGGAGYEQYFGPGTRLTVT.

V is TRBV12-3 or TRBV12-4 and J is TRBJ2-3; D is undetermined. The CDR3 consists of 12 residues. V was shortened by 6 bases and J by 2 bases, with 6 bases between the two germline ends. This CDR3 reads CASRRFTDTQYF. In DNA form, the CDR3 reads TGTGCCAGCAGACGATTCACAGATACGCAGTATTTT.